What follows is one T cell receptor beta chain and its context. Its cognate antigen is unknown. The data were obtained in a study of cytomegalovirus exposure and HLA in healthy donors. In germline, CDR1 is GTSNPN, CDR2 SVGIG (reference sequence). CDR3 length equals 14 residues. V was pared by 3 bases and J by 1 base, with 12 bases between. The donors, nominally healthy at sampling, likely had unrecorded immune exposures. Study-wide results and limits: The study listed approximately 170 cytomegalovirus-associated TCR beta chains.

The PCR used 60 Vbeta and 13 Jbeta primers. Here immunoSEQ multiplex PCR was the method, and the copy in TCRdb shows in-frame clones only, minus some. Of about 160,000 clones listed, about four fifths are singletons. The TCR was taken from a man younger than 45 in good health and CMV-seronegative. This chain links TRBV30 with TRBJ1-1; the D gene is possibly TRBD1 (6 bases). Sequences were obtained from PBMCs. CDR3 sequence reads: CAWRTPGQNTEAFF. CDR3 sequence (DNA): TGTGCCTGGAGAACGCCGGGACAGAACACTGAAGCTTTCTTT.